This TCR beta chain is drawn from a study of blood T cell repertoires in COVID-19. Sequencing was performed with immunoSEQ multiplex PCR; in TCRdb, only in-frame clones are kept and a portion is missing. This table holds 250,000 to 300,000 clones, approximately 91% found once. The CDR3 consists of 14 residues. The V and J ends lost 4 bases and 0 bases respectively, with 7 bases between them. The V gene's germline CDR1 is ENHRY and CDR2 SYGVKD. This TCR was sampled from a man in his fifties with acute or convalescent COVID-19. The chain links TRBV10-3 to TRBJ2-1; tentative D call: TRBD1 (6 bases). The material sequenced was peripheral blood. The CDR3 loop is CAISGTASYNEQFF. CDR3 coding DNA: TGTGCCATCAGTGGGACAGCCTCCTACAATGAGCAGTTCTTC.